This T cell receptor beta chain was sequenced for a study of T cells in Graves' hyperthyroidism and ophthalmopathy. Study-wide results and limits: Expanded thyroid clonotypes (above 0.001) were mostly also found in blood.

Authors of the study amplified TCR beta CDR3 regions from RNA transcripts. Researchers ran a first-round RT-PCR on the TCR CDR3 using the HTBI primer set. TCRdb called the multiplex PCR reads again in MiXCR, with one record for every CDR3 protein. The sample carries fewer than 900,000 distinct CDR3 sequences, about 19% recorded once. In this sample, this clonotype turned up a few times. The target antigen is unknown. CDR1 and CDR2 (germline): SEHNR, FQNEAQ (reference sequence). CDR3 size: 15 residues. V lost 3 bases to trimming and J lost 0 bases, with 9 bases between them. Together with thyroid ultrasound, orbital computed tomography, serum thyroxine and TRAb, clinical symptoms were used for diagnoses. From more than 9 ml of fresh peripheral blood, PBMCs were isolated.

The material sequenced was blood. The receptor's source is a woman between 50 and 59 years old with Graves' hyperthyroidism that later progressed to Graves' ophthalmopathy. This chain uses TRBV7-9 with TRBJ1-3; D is undetermined. The CDR3 sequence is CASSLDQSSGNTIYF. The CDR3 region has the DNA TGTGCCAGCAGCTTGGACCAGAGCTCTGGAAACACCATATATTTT.